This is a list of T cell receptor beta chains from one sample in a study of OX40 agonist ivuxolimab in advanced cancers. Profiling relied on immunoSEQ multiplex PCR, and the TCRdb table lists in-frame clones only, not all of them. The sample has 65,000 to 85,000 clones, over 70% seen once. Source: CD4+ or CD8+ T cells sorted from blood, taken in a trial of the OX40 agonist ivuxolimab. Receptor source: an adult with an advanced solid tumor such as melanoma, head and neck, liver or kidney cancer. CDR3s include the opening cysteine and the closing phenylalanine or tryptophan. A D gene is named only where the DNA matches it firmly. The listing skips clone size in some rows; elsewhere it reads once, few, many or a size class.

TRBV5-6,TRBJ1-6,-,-,TGTGCCAGCAGCTTGTTTGGGAGGAATAATTCACCCCTCCACTTT,CASSLFGRNNSPLHF
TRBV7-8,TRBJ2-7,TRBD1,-,TGTGCCAGCAGCTTAGACGACAGGGGCCACGAGCAGTACTTC,CASSLDDRGHEQYF
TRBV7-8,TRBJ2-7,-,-,TGCGCCAGCAGCCAAGCTCTAGCCAGCGAGCAGTACTTC,CASSQALASEQYF
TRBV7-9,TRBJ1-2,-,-,TGTGCCAGCAGCGAGCTGGACTATGGCTACACCTTC,CASSELDYGYTF
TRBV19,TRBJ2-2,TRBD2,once,TGTGCCACCAGTACAGCGGGGACGAACACCGGGGAGCTGTTTTTT,CATSTAGTNTGELFF
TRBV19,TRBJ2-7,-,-,TGTGCCAGTAGTATCTACAACCAGGGGTCCTACGAGCAGTACTTC,CASSIYNQGSYEQYF
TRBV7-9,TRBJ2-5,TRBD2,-,TGTGCCAGCAGTTTCCCCTTAGCGGGTCAAGAGACCCAGTACTTC,CASSFPLAGQETQYF
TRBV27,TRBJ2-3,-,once,TGTGCCAGCAGTTTTAGGAGGGGCACCACAGATACGCAGTATTTT,CASSFRRGTTDTQYF
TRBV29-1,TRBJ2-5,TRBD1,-,TGCAGCGTGCCCGGGACAGGGGGCCCCAGCCAGTACTTC,CSVPGTGGPSQYF
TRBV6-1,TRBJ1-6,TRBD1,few,TGTGCCAGCAGGGGAGACAGGGATAATTCACCCCTCCACTTT,CASRGDRDNSPLHF
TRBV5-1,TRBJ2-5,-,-,TGCGCCAGCAGCTTCTCAACGGAGGGTGAGACCCAGTACTTC,CASSFSTEGETQYF
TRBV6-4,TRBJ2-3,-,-,TGTGCCAGCAGTGACTCGAACAGAGCAGATACGCAGTATTTT,CASSDSNRADTQYF
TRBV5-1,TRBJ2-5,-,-,TGCGCCAGCAGCCTTGGTCAGGGTCTGGAGCAGTACTTC,CASSLGQGLEQYF
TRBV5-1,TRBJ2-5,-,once,TGCGCCAGCAGCTTGGATGGGGGGCCCCAAGAGACCCAGTACTTC,CASSLDGGPQETQYF
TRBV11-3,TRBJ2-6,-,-,TGTGCCAGCAGCTTAGATGGCCGGGGAGCCTCTGGGGCCAACGTCCTGACTTTC,CASSLDGRGASGANVLTF
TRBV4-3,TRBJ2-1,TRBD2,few,TGCGCCAGCAGCCAAGGATCGGCTAGCGGGGGCCCCTCCTCCTACAATGAGCAGTTCTTC,CASSQGSASGGPSSYNEQFF
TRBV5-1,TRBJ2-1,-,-,TGCGCCAGCAGCTTGGCCGGGACTGGCTACAATGAGCAGTTCTTC,CASSLAGTGYNEQFF
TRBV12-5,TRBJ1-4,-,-,TGTGCTAGTGGGTGGGGCGTCGGTTCTAATGAAAAACTGTTTTTT,CASGWGVGSNEKLFF
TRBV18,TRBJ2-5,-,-,TGTGCCAGCTCACAGGGGCAGGGGTCGGAGACCCAGTACTTC,CASSQGQGSETQYF
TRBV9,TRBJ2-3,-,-,TGTGCCAGCAGCAGTAGAGATACGCAGTATTTT,CASSSRDTQYF
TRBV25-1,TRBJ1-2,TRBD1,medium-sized,TGTGCCAGCAGTGAACCAGGGGGCTATGGCTACACCTTC,CASSEPGGYGYTF
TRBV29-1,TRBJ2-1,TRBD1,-,TGCAGCGTCGCAGACAGGGGGATTTGGGATGAGCAGTTCTTC,CSVADRGIWDEQFF
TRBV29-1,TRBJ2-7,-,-,TGCAGCGTTGCAGATGGGAATCCCTACGAGCAGTACTTC,CSVADGNPYEQYF
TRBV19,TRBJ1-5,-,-,TGTGCCAGTAGTACTCAGGGGTTTCAACCCCAGCATTTT,CASSTQGFQPQHF
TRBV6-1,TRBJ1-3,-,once,TGTGCCAGCAGGGAGGGCTCTGGAAACACCATATATTTT,CASREGSGNTIYF
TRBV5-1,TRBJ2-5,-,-,TGCGCCAGCAGCAACGCCCGGGACAAGTCAAAAGAGACCCAGTACTTC,CASSNARDKSKETQYF
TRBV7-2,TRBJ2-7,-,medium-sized,TGTGCCAGCAGCCCTCTCACTAGCTTGTTACACGAGCAGTACTTC,CASSPLTSLLHEQYF
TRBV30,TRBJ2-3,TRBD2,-,TGTGCCTCTCAGGCTAGCGGGGGCACAGATACGCAGTATTTT,CASQASGGTDTQYF
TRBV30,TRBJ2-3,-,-,TGTGCCTGGAGCAAAACAGATACGCAGTATTTT,CAWSKTDTQYF
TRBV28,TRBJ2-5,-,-,TGTGCCAGCAGTTGGGTATTGGGGTTCAAAGAGACCCAGTACTTC,CASSWVLGFKETQYF
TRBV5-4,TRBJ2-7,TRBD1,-,TGTGCCAGCAGCCCAGGGACAGGGGTCTACGAGCAGTACTTC,CASSPGTGVYEQYF
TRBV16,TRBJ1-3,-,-,TGTGCCAGCAGCCAATCGCCGGGGTCCAGCTCTGGAAACACCATATATTTT,CASSQSPGSSSGNTIYF
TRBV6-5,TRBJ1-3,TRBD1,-,TGTGCCAGCGCGGGACAGGGGGGAAACACCATATATTTT,CASAGQGGNTIYF
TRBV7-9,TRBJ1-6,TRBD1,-,TGTGCCAGCAGCTTGGGACAGGGTGATAATTCACCCCTCCACTTT,CASSLGQGDNSPLHF
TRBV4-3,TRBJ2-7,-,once,TGCGCCAGCAGCCAAGATTTCGGGGTCCACGAGCAGTACTTC,CASSQDFGVHEQYF
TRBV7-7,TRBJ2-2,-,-,TGTGCCAGCAGCGCGACCGGGACTTTTACTACGAACACCGGGGAGCTGTTTTTT,CASSATGTFTTNTGELFF
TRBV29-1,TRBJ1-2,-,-,TGCAGCGTTGCGGGGACCGCGCCGCAGTTC,CSVAGTAPQF
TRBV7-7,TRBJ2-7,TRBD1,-,TGTGCCAGCAGCCGGGGACAGGGTGGATCCTACGAGCAGTACTTC,CASSRGQGGSYEQYF
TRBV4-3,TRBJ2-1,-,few,TGCGCCAGCAGCCACCTCGCTGGCGGGGCGGATGAGCAGTTCTTC,CASSHLAGGADEQFF
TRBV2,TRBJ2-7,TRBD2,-,TGTGCCAGCAGGGGGGGAGGACTAGGGGACGAGCAGTACTTC,CASRGGGLGDEQYF
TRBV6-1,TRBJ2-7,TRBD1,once,TGTGCCAGCAGTGAGGGGACAGGAAAGATCTACGAGCAGTACTTC,CASSEGTGKIYEQYF
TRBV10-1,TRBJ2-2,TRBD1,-,TGCGCCAGCAGCGCCAGAGGGGGACAGGCGAACACCGGGGAGCTGTTTTTT,CASSARGGQANTGELFF
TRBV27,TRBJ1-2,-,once,TGTGCCAGCAGTCCAGACGTTAGAAGCGTCTATGGCTACACCTTC,CASSPDVRSVYGYTF
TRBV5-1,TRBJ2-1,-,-,TGCGCCAGCAGCTTGGAGGGAAGCTCCTACAATGAGCAGTTCTTC,CASSLEGSSYNEQFF
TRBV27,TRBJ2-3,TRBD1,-,TGTGCCAGCAGGATCGGGACAGGGCTAAATACGCAGTATTTT,CASRIGTGLNTQYF
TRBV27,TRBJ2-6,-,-,TGTGCCAGCAGCTACTCCGTATCTGGGGCCAACGTCCTGACTTTC,CASSYSVSGANVLTF
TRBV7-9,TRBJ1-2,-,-,TGTGCCAGCAGGGAGGGGGGGGCCTTCTATGGCTACACCTTC,CASREGGAFYGYTF
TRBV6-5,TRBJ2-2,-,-,TGTGCCAGCAGTTTTTGGCGAGACACCGGGGAGCTGTTTTTT,CASSFWRDTGELFF
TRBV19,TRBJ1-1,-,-,TGTGCCAGTAGTATAGGCGGGGGGCGCACTGAAGCTTTCTTT,CASSIGGGRTEAFF
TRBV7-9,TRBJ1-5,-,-,TGTGCCAGCAGCTTTGGGGGGCCCCAGGGGAGGACCCAGCATTTT,CASSFGGPQGRTQHF
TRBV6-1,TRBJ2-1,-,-,TGTGCCAGCAGTGAATTCCAACAGGGAAGGAATGAGCAGTTCTTC,CASSEFQQGRNEQFF
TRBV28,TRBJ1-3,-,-,TGTGCCAGCAGCCCCGGGGGTGGAAACACCATATATTTT,CASSPGGGNTIYF
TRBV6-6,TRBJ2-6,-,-,TGTGCCAGCACCCGGGACTCTGGGGCCAACGTCCTGACTTTC,CASTRDSGANVLTF